This TCR beta chain derives from a study of blood T cell repertoires in COVID-19. Method: immunoSEQ multiplex PCR; TCRdb's copy keeps in-frame clones and lacks some. The sample lists under 300,000 clones; approximately 89% were seen once. Only one count was recorded for this clone. The CDR3 consists of 13 residues. Losses at the gene ends were 4 bases for V and 4 bases for J; bases not matched to a gene: 7. Germline CDR1 is SQVTM and CDR2 is ANQGSEA. The source of this sequence is a middle-aged woman who had recovered from COVID-19. The V call is TRBV29-1, the J call TRBJ2-7; TRBD2 matches at 7 bases. The sample consisted of peripheral blood. The CDR3 here is CSVVSLGGYEQYF. CDR3 in DNA: TGCAGCGTTGTTAGTCTGGGGGGGTACGAGCAGTACTTC.